Shown below are 26 T cell receptor beta chains from a single sample sequenced in a study of shared clonotypes between healthy human individuals. Naive CD8 cells were CD45RO-negative, positively selected for CCR7, excluding terminally differentiated effector memory CD45RA+ cells. The assay was immunoSEQ multiplex PCR, and TCRdb's table has in-frame clones only and misses some. The sample shows hundreds of thousands of clones, around 96% of them seen only once. Material: naive CD8+ T cells sorted from blood. All receptors come from a woman in her thirties in good health.

This clone was counted a single time. The chain uses TRBV28 and TRBJ2-7; 7 nucleotides match TRBD2. The ends lost 3 bases at V and 4 bases at J; junction bases unmatched: 12. The germline gives CDR1 MDHEN, CDR2 SYDVKM. This CDR3 comprises 16 residues. Here the CDR3 reads CASSFSSWGRAYEQYF. The CDR3, as DNA: TGTGCCAGCAGTTTCTCTTCGTGGGGGAGGGCGTACGAGCAGTACTTC.

The chain carries TRBV10-1 and TRBJ2-7, with TRBD1 identical over 11 bases. Germline CDR1 and CDR2: WNHNN and SYGVQD (reference sequence). V shed 3 bases and J 6 bases; nucleotides not matched to a gene: 28. The CDR3 runs to 22 residues. CDR3 amino acids: CASSEGQGAPLAGHEGPPEQYF. CDR3 bases: TGCGCCAGCAGTGAAGGACAGGGGGCCCCGCTAGCGGGACATGAGGGCCCTCCCGAGCAGTACTTC.

The chain uses TRBV6-1 and TRBJ2-5, with D maybe TRBD1 (6 bases). Germline V gives CDR1 MNHNS, CDR2 SASEGT. Trimming removed 10 bases from V and 4 bases from J, with 22 bases in between. This CDR3 comprises 15 residues. DNA for the CDR3: TGTGCCACGACGCGTCGAACAGGGAGTTTAGAGACCCAGTACTTC. It encodes CATTRRTGSLETQYF.

V is TRBV5-1 and J is TRBJ2-7; 9 positions agree with TRBD1. The length of the CDR3 is 18 residues. From germline, CDR1 is SGHRS and CDR2 YFSETQ. The trim removed 4 bases at V and 0 bases at J, leaving 14 bases unmatched. The CDR3 spells CASSPRTGEARGSYEQYF. In nucleotides, the CDR3 is TGCGCCAGCAGCCCCCGGACAGGGGAGGCCAGGGGCTCCTACGAGCAGTACTTC.

The chain couples TRBV19 to TRBJ2-1; D gene unclear. V lost 4 bases and J lost 0, with 10 bases in between. CDR3 length: 15 amino acids. The V gene's germline CDR1 is LNHDA and CDR2 SQIVND (reference sequence). The CDR3 region is CASSTDSSSYNEQFF. CDR3 nucleotide sequence: TGTGCCAGTAGTACCGACTCCTCCTCCTACAATGAGCAGTTCTTC.

The chain links TRBV7-6 to TRBJ2-1; D unclear. The germline V and J ends were trimmed by 1 base and 6 bases, with 10 bases remaining between them. CDR3 length: 14 residues. Germline V gene lookup returns CDR1 SGHVS and CDR2 FNYEAQ. CDR3 loop: CASSLVESSNEQFF. DNA of the CDR3: TGTGCCAGCAGCTTAGTCGAAAGCTCCAATGAGCAGTTCTTC.

The J gene is TRBJ2-5, the V gene TRBV4-2, with D perhaps matching TRBD1 (5 bases). The CDR3 is made up of 15 amino acids. Per germline, CDR1 LGHNA and CDR2 YNFKEQ. V was cut by 0 bases and J by 5 bases, with 13 bases left in between. CDR3 in amino acids: CASSQEVTGAETQYF. CDR3 in DNA: TGTGCCAGCAGCCAAGAAGTGACTGGGGCCGAGACCCAGTACTTC.

This chain connects TRBV10-1 to TRBJ1-1, with no clear D. CDR1 and CDR2 (germline): WNHNN, SYGVQD (reference sequence). This CDR3 is 16 amino acids long. V was pared by 1 base and J by 4 bases, with 16 bases between. The CDR3 nucleotides are TGCGCCAGCAGTGAGTGGACTCCGGTGTTCGGCACTGAAGCTTTCTTT. Amino acids: CASSEWTPVFGTEAFF.

The rearrangement uses TRBV5-8 and TRBJ1-1, with a possible D match to TRBD1 (5 bases). This CDR3 is 14 amino acids long. In germline, CDR1 is SGHTS, CDR2 YDEGEE. Trimming shortened V by 10 bases and J by 6 bases, and 22 bases separated the two germline ends. CDR3 sequence (DNA): TGTGCCTCGGGTAAGGGGTCGGGGGTCGCTGAAGCTTTCTTT. Encoded protein: CASGKGSGVAEAFF. The variable domain in full, completed from reference TRBV5-8 and TRBJ1-1, reads EAGVTQSPTHLIKTRGQQATLRCSPISGHTSVYWYQQALGLGLQFLLWYDEGEERNRGNFPPRFSGRQFPNYSSELNVNALELEDSALYLCASGKGSGVAEAFFGQGTRLTVV.

This clone turned up a few times. The chain employs TRBV29-1 and TRBJ2-7, with 12 positions matching TRBD2. The J segment lost 4 bases and the V segment lost 1 base, leaving 5 bases of the junction unmatched. Germline values: CDR1 SQVTM, CDR2 ANQGSEA. The CDR3 is 15 residues long. The CDR3 coding sequence is TGCAGCGTTGAAGTCCTAGCGGGAGGGTTGTACGAGCAGTACTTC. This encodes CSVEVLAGGLYEQYF.

The chain is built from TRBV28 and TRBJ2-3, with 11 bases aligning to TRBD2. V lost 5 bases to trimming and J lost 6 bases; unmatched junction nucleotides: 10. The length of the CDR3 is 16 residues. Germline loops: CDR1 MDHEN, CDR2 SYDVKM. The CDR3 DNA sequence: TGTGCCAGCAGTCTAACCTACCCTAGCGGGGGGGATACGCAGTATTTT. Amino acids: CASSLTYPSGGDTQYF.

The chain combines TRBV11-2 with TRBJ2-7; weak D call: TRBD1 (5 bases). This CDR3 is built from 15 residues. Germline lookup yields CDR1 SGHAT and CDR2 FQNNGV. Trimming took 5 bases from V and 4 from J, leaving 18 bases between them. CDR3 residues: CASSHRQLGLYEQYF. The CDR3 DNA reads as TGTGCCAGCAGCCACAGACAGCTCGGGCTATACGAGCAGTACTTC.

Worth noting for this clone: The junction and the germline gene differ at one end; a read error may be behind it. The chain joins TRBV5-4 to TRBJ2-2; D perhaps matches TRBD1 (5 bases). The germline V gene encodes CDR1 SGHNT and CDR2 YYREEE (reference sequence). This CDR3 is built from 18 residues. This chain's CDR3 is CASSAPLAQGAKTGELFF. CDR3 in DNA: TGTGCCAGCAGCGCCCCCCTGGCCCAGGGTGCGAAAACCGGGGAGCTGTTTTTT.

The V call is TRBV28, the J call TRBJ1-5; no clear D. Trimming left V 3 bases short and J 3 bases short, with 9 bases between. This CDR3 region has 14 residues. Germline values: CDR1 MDHEN, CDR2 SYDVKM. For the CDR3, the DNA is TGTGCCAGCAGTTTTGGAGGGTCCAATCAGCCCCAGCATTTT. Its protein is CASSFGGSNQPQHF.

The CDR3 nucleotides are TGCGCCAGCAGCCAAGCCCCGGACCACTCCTACGAGCAGTACTTC. Translating gives CASSQAPDHSYEQYF. The chain uses TRBV4-1 and TRBJ2-7, with D unclear. The CDR3 spans 15 residues. The germline gives CDR1 MGHRA, CDR2 YSYEKL. Trimming removed 1 base at V and 0 bases at J, with 10 bases between.

With regard to this clone: This specimen includes other DNA sequences encoding the same CDR3. The chain couples TRBV27 to TRBJ1-5, with D uncertain. CDR3 length: 13 amino acids. V shed 2 bases and J shed 2 bases, with 4 bases lying between them. The V gene's germline CDR1 is MNHEY and CDR2 SMNVEV (reference sequence). Here the CDR3 reads CASSLLGNQPQHF. DNA for the CDR3: TGTGCCAGCAGTTTACTGGGCAATCAGCCCCAGCATTTT.

This clone came up once. This sequence joins TRBV28 and TRBJ2-6, with D perhaps TRBD1 (5 bases). The V gene lost 3 bases and the J gene lost 2 bases, with 20 bases spanning the gap. This CDR3 region has 19 residues. Germline V gene lookup returns CDR1 MDHEN and CDR2 SYDVKM. CDR3 sequence reads: CASSFFPVGASAGANVLTF. In DNA, the CDR3 is TGTGCCAGCAGTTTTTTCCCGGTTGGGGCCTCCGCTGGGGCCAACGTCCTGACTTTC.

The gene calls are TRBV28 and TRBJ1-6; TRBD1 matches 8 bases. The V and J ends lost 5 bases and 12 bases, in that order; junction bases with no gene match: 6. Germline-derived CDR1 and CDR2 are MDHEN and SYDVKM. The CDR3 length is 13 residues. The CDR3 DNA sequence: TGTGCCAGCAGTCCCGACAGGGGAGAACCCCTCCACTTT. It is translated as CASSPDRGEPLHF.

This chain joins TRBV27 and TRBJ2-7, with TRBD2 matching 9 bases. The J segment lost 2 bases and the V segment lost 2 bases, leaving 4 bases of the junction unmatched. From germline, CDR1 is MNHEY and CDR2 SMNVEV (reference sequence). The CDR3 has 15 amino acids. The CDR3 spells CASSLNAGGTYEQYF. In DNA form, the CDR3 reads TGTGCCAGCAGTTTAAACGCGGGAGGGACCTACGAGCAGTACTTC.

This chain links TRBV29-1 with TRBJ1-2; D gene unclear. From germline, CDR1 is SQVTM and CDR2 ANQGSEA. The CDR3 runs 10 residues. V was clipped by 3 bases and J by 6 bases, with 5 bases between them. The DNA of the CDR3 is TGCAGCGTTGAGGATAATGGCTACACCTTC. Translated, it gives CSVEDNGYTF.

The V call is TRBV14, the J call TRBJ2-7; TRBD1 matches 7 bases. V lost 2 bases to trimming and J lost 2 bases; unmatched junction nucleotides: 12. From germline, CDR1 is SGHDN and CDR2 FVKESK. CDR3 length: 17 amino acids. The CDR3 DNA sequence: TGTGCCAGCAGCCAAAACCTAAGAGGGGACAGTACCTACGAGCAGTACTTC. It specifies CASSQNLRGDSTYEQYF.

The CDR3 region has the DNA TGTGCCAGCACCGGACCCCATCGGCAAAGCTCCTACGAGCAGTACTTC. This gives the protein CASTGPHRQSSYEQYF. The chain has TRBV28 and TRBJ2-7; D gene ambiguous. This CDR3 is built from 16 residues. Trimming left V 7 bases short and J 0 bases short, with 19 bases between. CDR1 MDHEN and CDR2 SYDVKM come from the germline V gene.

J is TRBJ1-1 and V is TRBV28; TRBD1 might be the D (6 bases). Trimming stripped 3 bases from V and 1 base from J, with 15 bases between. The CDR3 totals 16 residues. Germline V gene sequence: CDR1 MDHEN, CDR2 SYDVKM. The CDR3 loop is CASSFSLQGGNTEAFF. CDR3 sequence (DNA): TGTGCCAGCAGTTTTAGCTTACAGGGAGGGAACACTGAAGCTTTCTTT.

A word on this clone: Other DNA sequences in the same sample also yield this CDR3. V gene TRBV19 combines with J gene TRBJ2-6; either TRBD1 or TRBD2 may fit D (5 bases each). Germline assignment: CDR1 LNHDA and CDR2 SQIVND (reference sequence). The CDR3 is 17 amino acids. The V gene lost 3 bases and the J gene lost 0 bases, with 12 bases spanning the gap. Written as DNA, the CDR3 is TGTGCCAGTAGTATCTCGGGGCATTACTCTGGGGCCAACGTCCTGACTTTC. It is translated as CASSISGHYSGANVLTF.

This chain links TRBV27 with TRBJ2-7, with D possibly TRBD2 on 6 matching bases. Germline V gene lookup returns CDR1 MNHEY and CDR2 SMNVEV (reference sequence). The CDR3 contains 13 residues. V lost 4 bases, J lost 7 bases, and 14 bases lay in between. This CDR3 is CASSSHGTEEQYF. Here the CDR3 DNA reads TGTGCCAGCAGTTCCCACGGGACTGAGGAGCAGTACTTC.

The chain couples TRBV7-9 to TRBJ2-7, with TRBD1 matching over 7 bases. This CDR3 has 13 amino acids. V trimming: 7 bases; J trimming: 0 bases; junction bases outside the gene matches: 3. The V gene's germline CDR1 is SEHNR and CDR2 FQNEAQ (reference sequence). CDR3 loop: CASTGDSSYEQYF. CDR3 nucleotide sequence: TGTGCCAGCACCGGGGACAGCTCCTACGAGCAGTACTTC.